This T cell receptor (beta chain) emerged from a study of cytotoxic CD8 clonotypes in ibrutinib-treated CLL. The overall study: The study recorded mean values of approximately 260,000 productive templates and approximately 100,000 productive rearrangements per sample. Study-wide results and caveats: Clonality grew at ibrutinib response; at progression, it decreased back toward baseline.

Worth noting for this clone: The antigen remains undetermined.

V was cut by 4 bases and J by 6 bases, with 16 bases left in between. The germline gives CDR1 LNHDA, CDR2 SQIVND (reference sequence). This CDR3 is 14 amino acids long. Only in-frame clones appear in the TCRdb table, and some are missing; sequencing was by immunoSEQ multiplex PCR. The table shows over 200,000 clones, with about three quarters occurring only once. The sample consisted of PBMCs, taken after 12 months of ibrutinib treatment. V and J are TRBV19 and TRBJ2-7, with D perhaps matching TRBD2 (5 bases). This receptor was identified in a human donor with chronic lymphocytic leukemia. CDR3 nucleotides: TGTGCCAGTAGTAAGGGAGTTATTCCGGGCGAGCAGTACTTC. This translates into CASSKGVIPGEQYF.